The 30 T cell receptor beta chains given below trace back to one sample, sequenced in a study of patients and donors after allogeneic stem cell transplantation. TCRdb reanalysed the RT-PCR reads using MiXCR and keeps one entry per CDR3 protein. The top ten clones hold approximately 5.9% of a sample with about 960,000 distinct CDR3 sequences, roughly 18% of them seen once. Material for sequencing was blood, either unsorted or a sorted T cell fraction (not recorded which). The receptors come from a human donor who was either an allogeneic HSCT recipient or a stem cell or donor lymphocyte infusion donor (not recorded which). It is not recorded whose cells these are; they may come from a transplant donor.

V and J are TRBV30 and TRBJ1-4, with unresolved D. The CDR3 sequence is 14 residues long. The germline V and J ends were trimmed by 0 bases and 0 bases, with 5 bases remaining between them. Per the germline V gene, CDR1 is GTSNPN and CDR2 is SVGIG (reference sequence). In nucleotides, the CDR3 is TGTGCCTGGAGTGTTGGCGCAACTAATGAAAAACTGTTTTTT. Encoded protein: CAWSVGATNEKLFF.

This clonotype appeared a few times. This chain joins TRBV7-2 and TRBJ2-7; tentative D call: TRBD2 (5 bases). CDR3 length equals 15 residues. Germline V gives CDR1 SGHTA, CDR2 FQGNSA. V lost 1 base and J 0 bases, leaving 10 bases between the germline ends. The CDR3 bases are TGTGCCAGCAGCTTAGTACTAGACGCCTCCTACGAGCAGTACTTC. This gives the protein CASSLVLDASYEQYF.

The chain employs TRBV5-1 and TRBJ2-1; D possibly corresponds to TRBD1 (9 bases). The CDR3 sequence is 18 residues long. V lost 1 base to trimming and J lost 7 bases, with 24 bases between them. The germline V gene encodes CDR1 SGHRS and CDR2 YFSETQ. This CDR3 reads CASSLTGGPIAGINEQFF. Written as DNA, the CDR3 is TGCGCCAGCAGCTTGACAGGGGGCCCGATAGCGGGGATTAATGAGCAGTTCTTC. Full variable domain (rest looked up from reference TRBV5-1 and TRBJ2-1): KAGVTQTPRYLIKTRGQQVTLSCSPISGHRSVSWYQQTPGQGLQFLFEYFSETQRNKGNFPGRFSGRQFSNSRSEMNVSTLELGDSALYLCASSLTGGPIAGINEQFFGPGTRLTVL.

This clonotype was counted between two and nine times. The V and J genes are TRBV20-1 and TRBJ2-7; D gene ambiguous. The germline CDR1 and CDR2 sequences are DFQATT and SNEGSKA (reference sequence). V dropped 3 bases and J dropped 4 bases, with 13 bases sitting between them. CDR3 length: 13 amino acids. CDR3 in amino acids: CSASLGRKYEQYF. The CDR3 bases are TGCAGTGCTAGTCTAGGTCGAAAGTACGAGCAGTACTTC.

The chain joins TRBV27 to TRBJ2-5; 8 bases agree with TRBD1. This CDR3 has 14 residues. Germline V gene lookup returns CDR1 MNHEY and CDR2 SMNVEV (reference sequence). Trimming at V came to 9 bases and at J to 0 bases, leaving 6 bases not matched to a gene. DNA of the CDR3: TGTGCCAGTCGGGCAGGGGGCCACCAAGAGACCCAGTACTTC. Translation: CASRAGGHQETQYF.

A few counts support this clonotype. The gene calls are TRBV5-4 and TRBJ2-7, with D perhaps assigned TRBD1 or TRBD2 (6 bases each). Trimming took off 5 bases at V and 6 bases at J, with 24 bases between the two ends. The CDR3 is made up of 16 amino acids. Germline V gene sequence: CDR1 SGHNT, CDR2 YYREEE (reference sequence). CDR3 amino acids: CASRGGHLDSIGEQYF. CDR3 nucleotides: TGTGCCAGCAGAGGAGGGCACCTGGACAGCATCGGCGAGCAGTACTTC.

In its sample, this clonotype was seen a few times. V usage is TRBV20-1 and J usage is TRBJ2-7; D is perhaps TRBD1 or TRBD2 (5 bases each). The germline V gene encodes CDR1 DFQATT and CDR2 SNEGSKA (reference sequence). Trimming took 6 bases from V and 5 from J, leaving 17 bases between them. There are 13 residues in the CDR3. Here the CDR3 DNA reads TGCAGTGCCGAAAGGGACCGGTACCACGAGCAGTACTTC. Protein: CSAERDRYHEQYF.

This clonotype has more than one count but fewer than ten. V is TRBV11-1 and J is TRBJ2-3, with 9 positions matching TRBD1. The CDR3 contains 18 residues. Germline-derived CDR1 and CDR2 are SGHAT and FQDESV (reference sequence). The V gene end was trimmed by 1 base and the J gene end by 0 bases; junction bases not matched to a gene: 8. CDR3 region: CASSLVWDRDRSTDTQYF. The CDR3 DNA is TGTGCCAGCAGCTTAGTGTGGGACAGGGATCGGAGCACAGATACGCAGTATTTT.

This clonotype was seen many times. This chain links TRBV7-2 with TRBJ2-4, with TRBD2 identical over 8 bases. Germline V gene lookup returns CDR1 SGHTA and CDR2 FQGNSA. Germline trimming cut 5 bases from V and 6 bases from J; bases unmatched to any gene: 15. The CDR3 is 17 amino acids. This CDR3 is CASSPSAGEGLRNIQYF. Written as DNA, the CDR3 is TGTGCCAGCAGCCCATCAGCGGGAGAAGGCTTGAGAAACATTCAGTACTTC.

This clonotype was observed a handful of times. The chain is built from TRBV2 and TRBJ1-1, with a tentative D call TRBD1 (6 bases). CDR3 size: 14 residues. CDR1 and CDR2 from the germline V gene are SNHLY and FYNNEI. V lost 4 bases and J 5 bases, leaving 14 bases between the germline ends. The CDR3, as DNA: TGTGCCAGCAGTGTAAGGGGGTCCGAAACTGAAGCTTTCTTT. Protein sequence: CASSVRGSETEAFF.

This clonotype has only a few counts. This CDR3 reads CASRPGGTSTDTQYF. The CDR3 DNA follows: TGTGCCAGCCGCCCTGGCGGGACTAGCACAGATACGCAGTATTTT. The chain employs TRBV12-3 or TRBV12-4 and TRBJ2-3; D perhaps matches TRBD2 (6 bases). Trimming shortened V by 8 bases and J by 0 bases, and 15 bases separated the two germline ends. The length of the CDR3 is 15 residues.

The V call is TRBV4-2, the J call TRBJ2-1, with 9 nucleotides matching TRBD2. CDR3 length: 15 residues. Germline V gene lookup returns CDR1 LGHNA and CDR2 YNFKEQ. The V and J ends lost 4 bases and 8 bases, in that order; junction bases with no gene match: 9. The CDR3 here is CASSPRLAGMDEQFF. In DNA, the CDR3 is TGTGCCAGCAGCCCACGTCTAGCGGGGATGGATGAGCAGTTCTTC.

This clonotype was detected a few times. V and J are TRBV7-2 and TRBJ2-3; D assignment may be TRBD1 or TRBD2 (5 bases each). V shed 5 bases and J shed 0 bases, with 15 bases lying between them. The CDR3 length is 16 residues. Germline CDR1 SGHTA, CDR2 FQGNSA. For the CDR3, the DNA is TGTGCCAGCAGCGCTCCGGGACGGACTAGCACAGATACGCAGTATTTT. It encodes CASSAPGRTSTDTQYF.

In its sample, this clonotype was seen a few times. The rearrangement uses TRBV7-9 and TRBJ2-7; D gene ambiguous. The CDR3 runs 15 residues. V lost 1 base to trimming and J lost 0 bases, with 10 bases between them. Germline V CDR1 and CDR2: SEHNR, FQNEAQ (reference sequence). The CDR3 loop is CASSLGLLSSYEQYF. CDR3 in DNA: TGTGCCAGCAGCTTAGGCCTCTTGTCCTCCTACGAGCAGTACTTC.

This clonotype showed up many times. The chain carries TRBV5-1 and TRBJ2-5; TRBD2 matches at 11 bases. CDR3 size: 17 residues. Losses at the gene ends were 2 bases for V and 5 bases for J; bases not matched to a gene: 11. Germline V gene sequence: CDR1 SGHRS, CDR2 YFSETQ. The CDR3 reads CASSFGPLAGVSETQYF. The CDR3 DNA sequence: TGCGCCAGCAGCTTTGGGCCACTAGCGGGAGTTTCTGAGACCCAGTACTTC. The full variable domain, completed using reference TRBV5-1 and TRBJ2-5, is KAGVTQTPRYLIKTRGQQVTLSCSPISGHRSVSWYQQTPGQGLQFLFEYFSETQRNKGNFPGRFSGRQFSNSRSEMNVSTLELGDSALYLCASSFGPLAGVSETQYFGPGTRLLVL.

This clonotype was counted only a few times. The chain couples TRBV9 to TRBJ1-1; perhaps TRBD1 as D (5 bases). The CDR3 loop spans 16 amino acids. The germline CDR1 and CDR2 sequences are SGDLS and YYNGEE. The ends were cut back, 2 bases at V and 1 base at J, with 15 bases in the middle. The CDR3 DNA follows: TGTGCCAGCAGCGTGGGGCCAGGGAGGAAGAACACTGAAGCTTTCTTT. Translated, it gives CASSVGPGRKNTEAFF. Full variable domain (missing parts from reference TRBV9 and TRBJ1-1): DSGVTQTPKHLITATGQRVTLRCSPRSGDLSVYWYQQSLDQGLQFLIQYYNGEERAKGNILERFSAQQFPDLHSELNLSSLELGDSALYFCASSVGPGRKNTEAFFGQGTRLTVV.

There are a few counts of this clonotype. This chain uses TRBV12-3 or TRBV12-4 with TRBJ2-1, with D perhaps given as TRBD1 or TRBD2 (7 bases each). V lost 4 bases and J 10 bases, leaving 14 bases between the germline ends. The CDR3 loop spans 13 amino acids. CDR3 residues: CASSSQGGGEQFF. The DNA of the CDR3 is TGTGCCAGCAGTTCCCAGGGGGGGGGGGAGCAGTTCTTC.

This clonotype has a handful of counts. The CDR3 here is CASSLVGDSLNTEAFF. CDR3 nucleotide sequence: TGTGCCAGCAGCTTGGTCGGGGACAGCTTGAACACTGAAGCTTTCTTT. The chain combines TRBV5-5 with TRBJ1-1; 7 bases align to TRBD1. CDR1 SGHKS and CDR2 YYEKEE come from the germline V gene (reference sequence). The CDR3 is 16 amino acids. The V segment lost 0 bases and the J segment 0 bases; nucleotides outside the gene matches: 5.

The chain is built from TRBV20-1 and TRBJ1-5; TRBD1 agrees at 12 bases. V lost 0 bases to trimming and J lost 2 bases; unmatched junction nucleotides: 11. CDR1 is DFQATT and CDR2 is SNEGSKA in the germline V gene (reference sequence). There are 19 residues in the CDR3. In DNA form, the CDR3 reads TGCAGTGCTAGAGAGAGGGGGACAGGGGGCCAATACGGCAATCAGCCCCAGCATTTT. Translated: CSARERGTGGQYGNQPQHF.

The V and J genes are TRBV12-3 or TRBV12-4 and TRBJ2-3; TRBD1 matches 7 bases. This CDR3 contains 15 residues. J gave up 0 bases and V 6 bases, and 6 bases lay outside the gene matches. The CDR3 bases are TGTGCCAGCAGCCTGAACAGGGGAAGCACAGATACGCAGTATTTT. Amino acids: CASSLNRGSTDTQYF.

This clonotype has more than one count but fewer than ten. The CDR3 loop is CASSSTAPNTEAFF. In DNA, the CDR3 is TGTGCCAGCAGTTCGACAGCACCGAACACTGAAGCTTTCTTT. This chain links TRBV6-2 or TRBV6-3 with TRBJ1-1; possibly TRBD1 for D (5 bases). This CDR3 comprises 14 residues. CDR1 is MNHEY and CDR2 is SVGEGT in the germline V gene. V was trimmed by 4 bases and J by 1 base, leaving 10 bases between them.

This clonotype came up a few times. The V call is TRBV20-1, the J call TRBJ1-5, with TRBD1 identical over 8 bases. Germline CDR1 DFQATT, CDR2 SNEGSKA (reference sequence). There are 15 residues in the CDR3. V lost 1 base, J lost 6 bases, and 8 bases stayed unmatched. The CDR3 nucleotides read TGCAGTGCTAGAGCAGGGGGCGGGGTGGGTCAGCCCCAGCATTTT. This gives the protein CSARAGGGVGQPQHF.

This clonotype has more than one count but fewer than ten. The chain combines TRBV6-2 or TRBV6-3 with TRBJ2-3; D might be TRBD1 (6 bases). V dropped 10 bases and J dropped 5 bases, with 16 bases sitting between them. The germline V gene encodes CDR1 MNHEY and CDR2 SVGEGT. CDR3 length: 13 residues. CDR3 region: CAISRQAGDTQYF. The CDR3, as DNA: TGTGCCATCTCGAGACAGGCTGGAGATACGCAGTATTTT.

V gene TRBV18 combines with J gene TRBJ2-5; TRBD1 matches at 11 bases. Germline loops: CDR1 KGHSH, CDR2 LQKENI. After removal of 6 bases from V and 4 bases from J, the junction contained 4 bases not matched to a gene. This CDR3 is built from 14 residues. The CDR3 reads CASSDRGPGETQYF. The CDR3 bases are TGTGCCAGCTCGGACAGGGGGCCAGGAGAGACCCAGTACTTC.

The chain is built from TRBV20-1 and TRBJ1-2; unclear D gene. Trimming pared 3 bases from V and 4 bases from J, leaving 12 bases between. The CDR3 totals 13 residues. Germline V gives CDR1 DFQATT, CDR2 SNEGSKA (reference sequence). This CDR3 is CSASSAQPYGYTF. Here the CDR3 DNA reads TGCAGTGCTAGTTCGGCCCAGCCCTATGGCTACACCTTC.

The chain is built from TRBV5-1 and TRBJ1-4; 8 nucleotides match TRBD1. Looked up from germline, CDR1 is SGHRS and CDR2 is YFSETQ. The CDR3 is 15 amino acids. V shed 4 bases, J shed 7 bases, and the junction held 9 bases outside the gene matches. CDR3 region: CASSTSGGAGEKLFF. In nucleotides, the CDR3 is TGCGCCAGCAGCACGTCAGGGGGCGCGGGTGAAAAACTGTTTTTT.

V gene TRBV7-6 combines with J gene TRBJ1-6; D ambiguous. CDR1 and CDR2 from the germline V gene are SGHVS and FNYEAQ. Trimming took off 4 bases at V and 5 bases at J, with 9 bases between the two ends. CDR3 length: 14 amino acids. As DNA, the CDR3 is TGTGCCAGCAGCTCCGCTTTAGATAATTCACCCCTCCACTTT. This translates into CASSSALDNSPLHF.

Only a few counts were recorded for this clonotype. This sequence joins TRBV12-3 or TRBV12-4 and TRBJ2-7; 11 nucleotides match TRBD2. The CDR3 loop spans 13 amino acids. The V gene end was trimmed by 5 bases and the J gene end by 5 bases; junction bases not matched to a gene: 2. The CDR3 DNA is TGTGCCAGCAGTCATAGCGGGAGGGACGAGCAGTACTTC. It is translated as CASSHSGRDEQYF.

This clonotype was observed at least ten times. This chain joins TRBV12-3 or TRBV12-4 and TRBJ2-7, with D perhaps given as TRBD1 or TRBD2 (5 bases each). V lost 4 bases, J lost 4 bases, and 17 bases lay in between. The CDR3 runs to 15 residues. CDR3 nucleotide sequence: TGTGCCAGCAGTTCACCCCCGAGAGGGGTTTACGAGCAGTACTTC. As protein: CASSSPPRGVYEQYF.

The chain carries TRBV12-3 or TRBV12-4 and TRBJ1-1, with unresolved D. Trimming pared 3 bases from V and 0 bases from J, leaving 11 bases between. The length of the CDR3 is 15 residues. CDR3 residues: CASSLLGLVNTEAFF. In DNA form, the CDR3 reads TGTGCCAGCAGTTTGTTAGGCTTGGTGAACACTGAAGCTTTCTTT.